The clone carrying this T cell receptor (beta chain) appeared a few times. Via MiXCR, TCRdb re-called the RACE reads, giving one row per CDR3 protein. Of around 150,000 distinct CDR3 sequences listed, approximately 30% are singletons. This sample is drawn from a study of human T cells and chemical hapten exposure. Time point meaning: patch test 3, about 24 weeks after DPC sensitization. Treatment defined: therapeutic diphenylcyclopropenone sensitization with weekly scalp DPC. The TCR originated in a woman under 30 with alopecia areata. Some clones in this sample may be carry-over from other donors' samples. Sequencing was performed on whole blood, taken in connection with sensitization to the hapten diphenylcyclopropenone (DPC).

The CDR3 reads CASSLGGGMVNTGELFF. The CDR3 coding sequence is TGTGCCAGCAGCTTGGGAGGCGGGATGGTGAACACCGGGGAGCTGTTTTTT. V and J are TRBV5-4 and TRBJ2-2; the D gene is possibly TRBD2 (6 bases). The CDR3 has 17 residues. V gave up 0 bases and J gave up 1 base, with 13 bases separating them. The germline V gene encodes CDR1 SGHNT and CDR2 YYREEE (reference sequence).